The entry below describes one TCR beta chain. Antigen specificity is unknown. Germline CDR1 MNHNS, CDR2 SASEGT. The CDR3 runs 15 residues. Trimming removed 2 bases at V and 1 base at J, with 11 bases between. Researchers amplified the TCR beta CDR3 regions from RNA transcripts. The HTBI set primed first-round TCR CDR3 RT-PCR. Each CDR3 protein is one row after TCRdb ran MiXCR on the multiplex PCR reads. The sample carries around 190,000 distinct CDR3 sequences, about 15% recorded once. The data were obtained in a study of T cells in Graves' hyperthyroidism and ophthalmopathy. Study as a whole: Peripheral blood was drawn at first diagnosis, prior to all treatment. Study outcomes and limitations: Among clonotypes expanded in thyroid above 0.001, most were also found in blood.

Patients between 18 and 65 years old had hyperthyroidism, newly diagnosed and lasting under 2 months. PBMCs came from around 9.7 ml fresh peripheral blood. The sequence was obtained from a woman aged 45-60 years with Graves' hyperthyroidism. Sequencing input: blood. The chain uses TRBV6-1 and TRBJ2-5; D remains unclear. The CDR3 coding sequence is TGTGCCAGCAGTGAAACCCCGGCCACCCAAGAGACCCAGTACTTC. Residues: CASSETPATQETQYF.